The clone carrying this T cell receptor (beta chain) was seen only a few times. Its antigen is not known. Between the trimmed V and J ends, which lost 0 bases and 0 bases, there was a span of 11 bases. This CDR3 comprises 17 residues. Germline CDR1 and CDR2: KGHDR and SFDVKD. This specimen comes from a study of T-cell memory formation after mild COVID-19. Regarding the study as a whole: Cross-reactive memory appears to have joined, as suggested by some responding clones showing up in pre-infection memory.

MiXCR was run by TCRdb on the 5' RACE reads, yielding one entry per CDR3 protein. This table holds approximately 410,000 distinct CDR3 sequences, less than 25% found once. The chain has TRBV24-1 and TRBJ2-1, with D possibly called TRBD1 or TRBD2 (6 bases each). Sequenced material: PBMCs or a T cell subset sorted from them (not recorded which). This TCR came from an adult woman who had mild COVID-19 (a few samples of this study predate the infection). Cell type and time point are not known. CDR3: CATSDLRGDSSYNEQFF. The CDR3 DNA reads as TGTGCCACCAGTGATTTGAGGGGGGATAGCTCCTACAATGAGCAGTTCTTC.